These T cell receptor beta chains were read from a single sample in a study of T cell responses to AZD1222 COVID-19 vaccine. Profiled with immunoSEQ multiplex PCR; TCRdb holds only in-frame clones, not every one. Of 59,000 or so clones detected, roughly four fifths appear once; the ten largest clones hold about a tenth. The sample in question was peripheral blood, obtained on day 0 of AZD1222 vaccination. These receptors were collected from an adult in good health. The CDR3 runs from the conserved cysteine through the conserved F or W. The order of the fields is J gene, clone size, D gene, V gene, CDR3 DNA, CDR3 protein. D genes are given only for firm matches. Rows may omit the clone size; those that give it use once, few, many or a size class.

J gene: TRBJ1-1; clone size: NA; D gene: NA; V gene: TRBV6-1; CDR3 DNA: TGTGCCAGCAGTGATTGGAGGGAACCGAACACTGAAGCTTTCTTT; CDR3 protein: CASSDWREPNTEAFF
J gene: TRBJ2-1; clone size: NA; D gene: TRBD2; V gene: TRBV18; CDR3 DNA: TGTGCCAGCTCACCGGGACTAGCGAATGAGCAGTTCTTC; CDR3 protein: CASSPGLANEQFF
J gene: TRBJ2-7; clone size: NA; D gene: TRBD1; V gene: TRBV5-5; CDR3 DNA: TGTGCCAGCAGCTTGGCCCCAGGGGGCTCCGACGAGCAGTACTTC; CDR3 protein: CASSLAPGGSDEQYF
J gene: TRBJ2-2; clone size: NA; D gene: TRBD1; V gene: TRBV28; CDR3 DNA: TGTGCCAGCAGTTTATCAGGCAGGGGGAGTCTGAGCGGGGAGCTGTTTTTT; CDR3 protein: CASSLSGRGSLSGELFF
J gene: TRBJ1-1; clone size: NA; D gene: NA; V gene: TRBV18; CDR3 DNA: TGTGCCAGCTCCCAAGGTCTTTTGAACACTGAAGCTTTCTTT; CDR3 protein: CASSQGLLNTEAFF
J gene: TRBJ2-2; clone size: NA; D gene: NA; V gene: TRBV5-1; CDR3 DNA: TGCGCCAGCAGAGGGGCAGGCCGGTCAGTCACCGGGGAGCTGTTTTTT; CDR3 protein: CASRGAGRSVTGELFF
J gene: TRBJ2-7; clone size: once; D gene: NA; V gene: TRBV6-5; CDR3 DNA: TGTGCCAGCAGATTGGACCGGATCGTTCACGAGCAGTACTTC; CDR3 protein: CASRLDRIVHEQYF
J gene: TRBJ1-1; clone size: NA; D gene: NA; V gene: TRBV25-1; CDR3 DNA: TGTGCCAGCAGTGAATCTGGGGCAGGGAGGAACACTGAAGCTTTCTTT; CDR3 protein: CASSESGAGRNTEAFF
J gene: TRBJ1-5; clone size: NA; D gene: TRBD1; V gene: TRBV30; CDR3 DNA: TGTGCCTGGAGTGCACAGGGGAATCAGCCCCAGCATTTT; CDR3 protein: CAWSAQGNQPQHF
J gene: TRBJ2-5; clone size: NA; D gene: NA; V gene: TRBV12-5; CDR3 DNA: TGTGCTAGTGGTTTGGTAATTGGCAGGGCGCTGGAGACCCAGTACTTC; CDR3 protein: CASGLVIGRALETQYF
J gene: TRBJ1-1; clone size: once; D gene: NA; V gene: TRBV28; CDR3 DNA: TGTGCCAGCAGTACTCACACGAGCATGAACACTGAAGCTTTCTTT; CDR3 protein: CASSTHTSMNTEAFF
J gene: TRBJ2-5; clone size: NA; D gene: NA; V gene: TRBV5-1; CDR3 DNA: TGCGCCAGCAGCTTGGAACTAGTCGAAGCCGGGACCCAGTACTTC; CDR3 protein: CASSLELVEAGTQYF
J gene: TRBJ2-1; clone size: NA; D gene: NA; V gene: TRBV7-3; CDR3 DNA: TGTGCCAGCAGCAAACAGGGCGGTGAGCAGTTCTTC; CDR3 protein: CASSKQGGEQFF
J gene: TRBJ2-5; clone size: NA; D gene: NA; V gene: TRBV7-2; CDR3 DNA: TGTGCCAGCAGCTTAACGGGGGCAGGGGAGACCCAGTACTTC; CDR3 protein: CASSLTGAGETQYF
J gene: TRBJ2-3; clone size: NA; D gene: NA; V gene: TRBV7-8; CDR3 DNA: TGTGCCAGCAGCCTCGGAGCACGGTCGAGCACAGATACGCAGTATTTT; CDR3 protein: CASSLGARSSTDTQYF
J gene: TRBJ2-7; clone size: NA; D gene: NA; V gene: TRBV29-1; CDR3 DNA: TGCAGCGTTGGAACAGGGAACGAGCAGTACTTC; CDR3 protein: CSVGTGNEQYF
J gene: TRBJ2-7; clone size: NA; D gene: NA; V gene: TRBV27; CDR3 DNA: TGTGCCAGCAGCTCCGGGCGAACCGAGCAGTACTTC; CDR3 protein: CASSSGRTEQYF
J gene: TRBJ2-2; clone size: NA; D gene: NA; V gene: TRBV27; CDR3 DNA: TGTGCCAGCAGTCAGAACACCGGGGAGCTGTTTTTT; CDR3 protein: CASSQNTGELFF
J gene: TRBJ1-1; clone size: NA; D gene: TRBD1; V gene: TRBV7-2; CDR3 DNA: TGTGCCAGCAGCTTAGGGGACAGGGGGACTGAAGCTTTCTTT; CDR3 protein: CASSLGDRGTEAFF
J gene: TRBJ1-5; clone size: NA; D gene: NA; V gene: TRBV15; CDR3 DNA: TGTGCCACCAGCGAGGGGGTCAATCAGCCCCAGCATTTT; CDR3 protein: CATSEGVNQPQHF
J gene: TRBJ2-5; clone size: few; D gene: NA; V gene: TRBV19; CDR3 DNA: TGTGCCAGTAGTTGGGCTTTCGAGACTCGCGAGACCCAGTACTTC; CDR3 protein: CASSWAFETRETQYF
J gene: TRBJ2-1; clone size: NA; D gene: NA; V gene: TRBV15; CDR3 DNA: TGTGCCACCAGCAGAGTTAGGGGCGGGGTTCAGTTCTTC; CDR3 protein: CATSRVRGGVQFF
J gene: TRBJ1-6; clone size: NA; D gene: NA; V gene: TRBV10-3; CDR3 DNA: TGTGCCATCAGTGAGTCGAGTTATACTTCACCCCTCCACTTT; CDR3 protein: CAISESSYTSPLHF
J gene: TRBJ1-1; clone size: NA; D gene: NA; V gene: TRBV6-1; CDR3 DNA: TGTGCCAGCAGTGAAGCTCTGTTAAGCACTGAAGCTTTCTTT; CDR3 protein: CASSEALLSTEAFF
J gene: TRBJ1-6; clone size: few; D gene: NA; V gene: TRBV10-3; CDR3 DNA: TGTGCCATCAGTGGGGACGGTAATTCACCCCTCCACTTT; CDR3 protein: CAISGDGNSPLHF
J gene: TRBJ1-1; clone size: NA; D gene: NA; V gene: TRBV19; CDR3 DNA: TGTGCCAGTAGTATAGCCCTCTTCGGGAACACTGAAGCTTTCTTT; CDR3 protein: CASSIALFGNTEAFF
J gene: TRBJ2-1; clone size: NA; D gene: TRBD2; V gene: TRBV19; CDR3 DNA: TGTGCCAGTAATGGCCGAGCTAGCGGGGTCAATGAGCAGTTCTTC; CDR3 protein: CASNGRASGVNEQFF
J gene: TRBJ1-5; clone size: NA; D gene: NA; V gene: TRBV18; CDR3 DNA: TGTGCCAGCTCACCATACCGGGATCAGCCCCAGCATTTT; CDR3 protein: CASSPYRDQPQHF
J gene: TRBJ1-1; clone size: NA; D gene: TRBD1; V gene: TRBV5-1; CDR3 DNA: TGCGCCAGCAGCTTGGAGGGGACAGGGTTGAACACTGAAGCTTTCTTT; CDR3 protein: CASSLEGTGLNTEAFF
J gene: TRBJ2-2; clone size: NA; D gene: TRBD2; V gene: TRBV9; CDR3 DNA: TGTGCCAGCAGCGACCCGGGGGGACTCGAAGGCACCGGGGAGCTGTTTTTT; CDR3 protein: CASSDPGGLEGTGELFF
J gene: TRBJ2-2; clone size: NA; D gene: NA; V gene: TRBV21-1; CDR3 DNA: TGTGCCAGCGGCCCGGGCCCATGGGCCGGGGAGCTGTTTTTT; CDR3 protein: CASGPGPWAGELFF
J gene: TRBJ2-5; clone size: NA; D gene: TRBD1; V gene: TRBV5-4; CDR3 DNA: TGTGCCAGCAGCTCGAAGCTTGACAGGGGTGGGAAGACCCAGTACTTC; CDR3 protein: CASSSKLDRGGKTQYF
J gene: TRBJ2-1; clone size: few; D gene: NA; V gene: TRBV2; CDR3 DNA: TGTGCCAGCAGTGAATCCCGGTCCCCCCGAGGCGAGCAGTTCTTC; CDR3 protein: CASSESRSPRGEQFF
J gene: TRBJ2-1; clone size: NA; D gene: NA; V gene: TRBV27; CDR3 DNA: TGTGCCAGCAGGGGACTCTTCTACAATGAGCAGTTCTTC; CDR3 protein: CASRGLFYNEQFF
J gene: TRBJ2-1; clone size: NA; D gene: TRBD1; V gene: TRBV5-1; CDR3 DNA: TGCGCCAGCAGCCCGGGGGGACAGGGGTCCAATGAGCAGTTCTTC; CDR3 protein: CASSPGGQGSNEQFF
J gene: TRBJ2-1; clone size: NA; D gene: TRBD2; V gene: TRBV29-1; CDR3 DNA: TGCAGCGGGGAGGGGCTAAACTCCTACAATGAGCAGTTCTTC; CDR3 protein: CSGEGLNSYNEQFF
J gene: TRBJ1-3; clone size: few; D gene: TRBD1; V gene: TRBV5-6; CDR3 DNA: TGTGCCAGCAGCACCCGACAGGGCTCTGGAAACACCATATATTTT; CDR3 protein: CASSTRQGSGNTIYF
J gene: TRBJ2-2; clone size: NA; D gene: TRBD2; V gene: TRBV5-1; CDR3 DNA: TGCGCCAGCAGCTTGGTGGGACTAGGCACCGGGGAGCTGTTTTTT; CDR3 protein: CASSLVGLGTGELFF
J gene: TRBJ2-7; clone size: NA; D gene: TRBD2; V gene: TRBV27; CDR3 DNA: TGTGCCAGCAGCTCCGGGACTAGGGTCCAGCAGTACTTC; CDR3 protein: CASSSGTRVQQYF
J gene: TRBJ2-7; clone size: NA; D gene: TRBD1; V gene: TRBV15; CDR3 DNA: TGTGCCACCAGCAGAGGGGGACAGGGCTACGAGCAGTACTTC; CDR3 protein: CATSRGGQGYEQYF
J gene: TRBJ2-5; clone size: NA; D gene: NA; V gene: TRBV4-2; CDR3 DNA: TGTGCCAGCAGCCAATCTAGCGACGAGACCCAGTACTTC; CDR3 protein: CASSQSSDETQYF
J gene: TRBJ1-5; clone size: NA; D gene: NA; V gene: TRBV19; CDR3 DNA: TGTGCCAGTAGTCTCCGTAATCAGCCCCAGCATTTT; CDR3 protein: CASSLRNQPQHF
J gene: TRBJ2-1; clone size: NA; D gene: TRBD2; V gene: TRBV24-1; CDR3 DNA: TGTGCCACCAGTGATCCCGGGACTAGCGGGAGGTACAATGAGCAGTTCTTC; CDR3 protein: CATSDPGTSGRYNEQFF
J gene: TRBJ1-4; clone size: NA; D gene: TRBD1; V gene: TRBV6-2/TRBV6-3; CDR3 DNA: TGTGCCAGCAGTTACGGACAGGGGCGGGGTAGCGAAAAACTGTTTTTT; CDR3 protein: CASSYGQGRGSEKLFF
J gene: TRBJ2-7; clone size: NA; D gene: NA; V gene: TRBV3-1/TRBV3-2; CDR3 DNA: TGTGCCAGCAGCAATTTCGTACAGGGACGGTTGGCCGAGCAGTACTTC; CDR3 protein: CASSNFVQGRLAEQYF
J gene: TRBJ2-1; clone size: NA; D gene: NA; V gene: TRBV10-3; CDR3 DNA: TGTGCCATCAGTGAGTCCACTAGCCGCAGCGAGCAGTTCTTC; CDR3 protein: CAISESTSRSEQFF
J gene: TRBJ2-7; clone size: NA; D gene: TRBD2; V gene: TRBV4-1; CDR3 DNA: TGCGCCAGCAGCCAAAAAAGCGGGAGTTACTACGAGCAGTACTTC; CDR3 protein: CASSQKSGSYYEQYF
J gene: TRBJ1-1; clone size: NA; D gene: NA; V gene: TRBV6-4; CDR3 DNA: TGTGCCAGCAGTAGACACGGGTCTTTAGGCTTGAACACTGAAGCTTTCTTT; CDR3 protein: CASSRHGSLGLNTEAFF
J gene: TRBJ2-7; clone size: NA; D gene: NA; V gene: TRBV3-1/TRBV3-2; CDR3 DNA: TGTGCCAGCAGCCAACGCCTAGTTGGCTACGAGCAGTACTTC; CDR3 protein: CASSQRLVGYEQYF
J gene: TRBJ1-1; clone size: NA; D gene: NA; V gene: TRBV7-2; CDR3 DNA: TGTGCCAGCAGCCTATTACAGGGAAACACTGAAGCTTTCTTT; CDR3 protein: CASSLLQGNTEAFF
J gene: TRBJ2-7; clone size: few; D gene: NA; V gene: TRBV19; CDR3 DNA: TGTGCCAGTAGTATATTCCGGGAGAAGGGCGAGCAGTACTTC; CDR3 protein: CASSIFREKGEQYF
J gene: TRBJ2-7; clone size: NA; D gene: TRBD2; V gene: TRBV7-9; CDR3 DNA: TGTGCCAGCAGCCGTAGCGGGGGGAGCTCCTACGAGCAGTACTTC; CDR3 protein: CASSRSGGSSYEQYF
J gene: TRBJ2-5; clone size: NA; D gene: NA; V gene: TRBV18; CDR3 DNA: TGTGCCAGCTCACCAGGTGTTAAAGAGACCCAGTACTTC; CDR3 protein: CASSPGVKETQYF
J gene: TRBJ2-2; clone size: NA; D gene: NA; V gene: TRBV7-9; CDR3 DNA: TGTGCCAGCAGCTTAGGCGGGCTGGGAACCGGGGAGCTGTTTTTT; CDR3 protein: CASSLGGLGTGELFF
J gene: TRBJ1-1; clone size: NA; D gene: NA; V gene: TRBV18; CDR3 DNA: TGTGCCAGCTCACCAGGGCAGACCACTGAAGCTTTCTTT; CDR3 protein: CASSPGQTTEAFF
J gene: TRBJ1-2; clone size: once; D gene: NA; V gene: TRBV7-9; CDR3 DNA: TGTGCCAGCAGCCCGGCGCAATCCAACTATGGCTACACCTTC; CDR3 protein: CASSPAQSNYGYTF
J gene: TRBJ1-1; clone size: NA; D gene: NA; V gene: TRBV6-5; CDR3 DNA: TGTGCCAGCAGTACCCGAAGGGTGCGCACTGAAGCTTTCTTT; CDR3 protein: CASSTRRVRTEAFF
J gene: TRBJ2-1; clone size: NA; D gene: NA; V gene: TRBV7-2; CDR3 DNA: TGTGCCAGCAGCTTACCCCGGGCGGGGATCAATGAGCAGTTCTTC; CDR3 protein: CASSLPRAGINEQFF
J gene: TRBJ2-7; clone size: NA; D gene: NA; V gene: TRBV4-1; CDR3 DNA: TGCGCCAGCAGCCAAGATACGGGCAAAATCTACGAGCAGTACTTC; CDR3 protein: CASSQDTGKIYEQYF